These 24 T cell receptor beta chains share one sample of origin, sequenced in a study of blood T cell repertoires in COVID-19 (dated by TCRdb to the early 2020s). Library preparation used the immunoSEQ multiplex PCR assay. As stored in TCRdb, this immuneACCESS dataset retains in-frame rearrangements with V and J assigned. A fraction of the clones does not appear; measured against another copy, unresolved V genes explain less than half of the discrepancy, and the remainder lacks a known reason. The sample table contains hundreds of thousands of clones; only one count was recorded for roughly 87% of them. The ten largest clones capture roughly 2.1% of the sample. The sample comprised peripheral blood. Every receptor here comes from a man between 18 and 29 years old with active or convalescent COVID-19.

The V gene is TRBV14, the J gene TRBJ2-7; 8 bases are shared with TRBD2. With V trimmed by 0 bases and J by 3 bases, 10 bases remained unmatched. Germline lookup yields CDR1 SGHDN and CDR2 FVKESK. The CDR3 has 17 amino acids. CDR3: CASSQDEGLAGYYEQYF. The CDR3, as DNA: TGTGCCAGCAGCCAAGATGAGGGCCTAGCGGGTTACTACGAGCAGTACTTC.

The rearrangement uses TRBV6-5 and TRBJ2-7, with D perhaps TRBD1 (5 bases). Germline loops: CDR1 MNHEY, CDR2 SVGAGI. There are 14 residues in the CDR3. The V end lost 6 bases, the J end lost 1 base, and 13 bases lay between the germline ends. The CDR3 DNA sequence: TGTGCCAGCAGGACAGATGAAACTTCCTACGAGCAGTACTTC. This sequence encodes CASRTDETSYEQYF.

The chain links TRBV11-3 to TRBJ2-1, with 7 positions matching TRBD1. V was pared by 4 bases and J by 4 bases, with 7 bases of the junction left unmatched. CDR1 SGHNT and CDR2 YENEEA come from the germline V gene. The CDR3 is 15 residues long. This CDR3 is CASSSRGTVYNEQFF. The CDR3 DNA reads as TGTGCCAGCAGCTCTCGAGGGACAGTTTACAATGAGCAGTTCTTC.

The chain is built from TRBV7-6 and TRBJ2-5; possibly TRBD2 for D (5 bases). V was pared by 4 bases and J by 2 bases, with 14 bases between. The CDR3 sequence is 15 residues long. Germline V gene data show CDR1 as SGHVS and CDR2 as FNYEAQ. CDR3 bases: TGTGCCAGCAGCTCCTATCCCCGGGGACAAGAGACCCAGTACTTC. Translated: CASSSYPRGQETQYF.

The rearrangement joins TRBV28 to TRBJ2-2; TRBD2 matches 8 bases. Germline CDR1 MDHEN, CDR2 SYDVKM. V lost 6 bases to trimming and J lost 0 bases; unmatched junction nucleotides: 3. This CDR3 spans 15 amino acids. The CDR3 DNA reads TGTGCCAGCAGCCGTAGCGGGGCGAACACCGGGGAGCTGTTTTTT. Translated: CASSRSGANTGELFF.

The chain joins TRBV7-9 to TRBJ2-7, with 15 bases identical to TRBD2. The germline V gene has CDR1 SEHNR and CDR2 FQNEAQ (reference sequence). The V and J ends lost 5 bases and 0 bases, in that order; junction bases with no gene match: 11. The CDR3 sequence is 19 residues long. CDR3 sequence: CASSHTGTSGRLFSYEQYF. Written as DNA, the CDR3 is TGTGCCAGCAGCCACACCGGGACTAGCGGGAGGCTCTTCTCCTACGAGCAGTACTTC.

The chain has TRBV3-1 (or the pseudogene TRBV3-2) and TRBJ2-5; 10 bases are shared with TRBD2. The CDR3 loop spans 15 amino acids. From germline, CDR1 is LGHDT and CDR2 YNNKEL (reference sequence). J lost 2 bases, V lost 4 bases, and 4 bases had no gene match. As DNA, the CDR3 is TGTGCCAGCAGCCGGTTTAGCGGGGGGCAAGAGACCCAGTACTTC. This gives the protein CASSRFSGGQETQYF.

The chain joins TRBV28 to TRBJ1-4, with D possibly TRBD1 on 5 matching bases. Germline values: CDR1 MDHEN, CDR2 SYDVKM. The ends were cut back, 6 bases at V and 6 bases at J, with 14 bases in the middle. The CDR3 covers 14 residues. The CDR3 is CASSLIGGDEKLFF. The CDR3 DNA is TGTGCCAGCAGCCTAATCGGAGGGGATGAAAAACTGTTTTTT.

The chain has TRBV29-1 and TRBJ1-2; D is uncertain. This CDR3 contains 11 residues. Trimming removed 5 bases at V and 4 bases at J, with 8 bases between. CDR1 and CDR2 (germline): SQVTM, ANQGSEA. CDR3 sequence (DNA): TGCAGCGTTACATACAGCTATGGCTACACCTTC. This encodes CSVTYSYGYTF.

The J gene is TRBJ1-4, the V gene TRBV5-1; TRBD1 is a possible D gene (5 bases). Germline CDR1 and CDR2: SGHRS and YFSETQ. The CDR3 covers 15 residues. The V and J ends lost 5 bases and 0 bases respectively, with 11 bases between them. Here the CDR3 reads CASSPGHATNEKLFF. The CDR3 region has the DNA TGCGCCAGCAGTCCAGGGCATGCAACTAATGAAAAACTGTTTTTT.

In regard to this clone: Other DNA sequences from this sample encode an identical CDR3 as well. V gene TRBV11-2 combines with J gene TRBJ1-5; the match to TRBD1 covers 7 bases. Trimming removed 5 bases from V and 2 bases from J; junction bases left unmatched: 3. The CDR3 contains 14 residues. Per germline, CDR1 SGHAT and CDR2 FQNNGV. CDR3 region: CASSLGQGNQPQHF. In DNA form, the CDR3 reads TGTGCCAGCAGCCTTGGACAGGGCAATCAGCCCCAGCATTTT.

V and J are TRBV28 and TRBJ1-5; no reliable D call. The CDR3 has 12 residues. Germline-derived CDR1 and CDR2 are MDHEN and SYDVKM. Trimming left V 3 bases short and J 7 bases short, with 7 bases between. Here the CDR3 reads CASSFSWQPQHF. The CDR3 nucleotides are TGTGCCAGCAGTTTTAGTTGGCAGCCCCAGCATTTT.

This rearrangement joins TRBV6-5 to TRBJ1-1; 12 bases align to TRBD1. Germline CDR1 and CDR2: MNHEY and SVGAGI. Trimming took 4 bases from V and 11 from J; bases not matched to a gene: 11. There are 15 residues in the CDR3. The CDR3: CASSFTGTGGGRAFF. CDR3 nucleotide sequence: TGTGCCAGCAGTTTTACCGGGACAGGGGGCGGTCGGGCTTTCTTT.

This clone appeared once. The chain has TRBV2 and TRBJ1-2; TRBD1 matches 9 bases. The length of the CDR3 is 13 residues. Germline V CDR1 and CDR2: SNHLY, FYNNEI. Losses at the gene ends were 5 bases for V and 7 bases for J; bases not matched to a gene: 5. The CDR3, as DNA: TGTGCCAGCAGTCCACAGGGGGCGATTGGCTACACCTTC. This codes for CASSPQGAIGYTF.

This clone has only one observation. The V call is TRBV6-6, the J call TRBJ1-1; D is undetermined. This CDR3 contains 14 residues. The germline V and J ends were trimmed by 2 bases and 5 bases, with 12 bases remaining between them. From germline, CDR1 is MNHNY and CDR2 SVGAGI (reference sequence). The CDR3 DNA is TGTGCCAGCAGTTACCTTCTCTCGGGGACTGAAGCTTTCTTT. It translates to CASSYLLSGTEAFF.

The chain carries TRBV5-1 and TRBJ1-1; 10 bases agree with TRBD1. V dropped 4 bases and J dropped 4; count of bases not matched to a gene: 4. The V gene's germline CDR1 is SGHRS and CDR2 YFSETQ. The CDR3 is 14 amino acids. CDR3 in DNA: TGCGCCAGCAGCGGGACAGGGGTGAGCACTGAAGCTTTCTTT. Its protein product is CASSGTGVSTEAFF.

The chain is built from TRBV27 and TRBJ1-1; TRBD1 matches 10 bases. The CDR3 sequence is 17 residues long. The V segment lost 3 bases and the J segment 1 base; nucleotides outside the gene matches: 8. CDR1 is MNHEY and CDR2 is SMNVEV in the germline V gene (reference sequence). CDR3 residues: CASSFMTGGSGNTEAFF. The DNA for the CDR3 is TGTGCCAGCAGTTTCATGACAGGGGGCTCCGGGAACACTGAAGCTTTCTTT.

The chain has TRBV7-2 and TRBJ2-1, with D perhaps matching TRBD2 (7 bases). Per germline, CDR1 SGHTA and CDR2 FQGNSA. V shed 0 bases and J shed 4 bases, with 16 bases lying between them. The CDR3 length is 17 residues. The CDR3 DNA sequence: TGTGCCAGCAGCTTAGCGGTGTCGGGGGGCGGGTACAATGAGCAGTTCTTC. Translated, it gives CASSLAVSGGGYNEQFF.

The chain carries TRBV28 and TRBJ2-7; possible D gene TRBD2, 5 bases. Germline CDR1 and CDR2: MDHEN and SYDVKM. The CDR3 extends over 16 amino acids. V was cut by 3 bases and J by 2 bases, with 17 bases left in between. CDR3 DNA: TGTGCCAGCAGTTTCGCCGCCCCAACTAGTCCCTACGAGCAGTACTTC. Its translation: CASSFAAPTSPYEQYF.

This chain joins TRBV6-4 and TRBJ2-1; maybe TRBD1 (6 bases). V was trimmed by 4 bases and J by 0 bases, leaving 13 bases between them. Germline V gene sequence: CDR1 MRHNA, CDR2 SNTAGT. This CDR3 is built from 16 residues. Here the CDR3 reads CASSVTGSSSYNEQFF. The CDR3 nucleotides are TGTGCCAGCAGTGTAACAGGGAGTAGCTCCTACAATGAGCAGTTCTTC.

With regard to this clone: This specimen includes other DNA sequences encoding the same CDR3. The chain uses TRBV5-1 and TRBJ2-7, with a weak D call TRBD2 (5 bases). This CDR3 is built from 13 residues. Germline lookup yields CDR1 SGHRS and CDR2 YFSETQ. Trimming left V 3 bases short and J 3 bases short, with 10 bases between. CDR3 nucleotide sequence: TGCGCCAGCAGCTCCGGAGGCGGCTACGAGCAGTACTTC. Protein sequence: CASSSGGGYEQYF.

The chain carries TRBV20-1 and TRBJ2-5; D ambiguous. The germline V gene has CDR1 DFQATT and CDR2 SNEGSKA (reference sequence). Trimming cost V 3 bases and J 1 base, with 15 bases left between them. CDR3 length equals 15 residues. As DNA, the CDR3 is TGCAGTGCTAGTGGTCGCGACTCACTCCAAGAGACCCAGTACTTC. Translated: CSASGRDSLQETQYF.

The CDR3 loop reads CASSRTPNGYTF. The CDR3 DNA follows: TGTGCCAGCAGTCGGACACCAAATGGCTACACCTTC. The rearrangement uses TRBV2 and TRBJ1-2; tentatively, D is TRBD1 (5 bases). The CDR3 contains 12 residues. Between the trimmed V and J ends, which lost 5 bases and 6 bases, there was a span of 10 bases. Looked up from germline, CDR1 is SNHLY and CDR2 is FYNNEI. Full variable domain (rest looked up from reference TRBV2 and TRBJ1-2): EPEVTQTPSHQVTQMGQEVILRCVPISNHLYFYWYRQILGQKVEFLVSFYNNEISEKSEIFDDQFSVERPDGSNFTLKIRSTKLEDSAMYFCASSRTPNGYTFGSGTRLTVV.

The chain couples TRBV11-3 to TRBJ2-1, with TRBD1 identical over 10 bases. The CDR3 consists of 16 residues. The germline CDR1 and CDR2 sequences are SGHNT and YENEEA. V dropped 1 base and J dropped 4; count of bases not matched to a gene: 4. CDR3 amino acids: CASSLGPGQGYNEQFF. The CDR3 DNA is TGTGCCAGCAGCTTAGGTCCGGGACAGGGGTACAATGAGCAGTTCTTC.